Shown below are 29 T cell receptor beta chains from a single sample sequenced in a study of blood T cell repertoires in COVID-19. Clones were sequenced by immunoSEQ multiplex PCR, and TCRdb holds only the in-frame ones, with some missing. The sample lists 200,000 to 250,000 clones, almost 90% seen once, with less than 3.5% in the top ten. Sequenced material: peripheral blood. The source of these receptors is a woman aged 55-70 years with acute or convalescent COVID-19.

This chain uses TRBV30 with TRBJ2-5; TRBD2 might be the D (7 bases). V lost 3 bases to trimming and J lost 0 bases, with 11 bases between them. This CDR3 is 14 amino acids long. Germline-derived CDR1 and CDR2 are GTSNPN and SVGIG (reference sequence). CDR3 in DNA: TGTGCCTGGAGAGGGGGAGGGTACCAAGAGACCCAGTACTTC. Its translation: CAWRGGGYQETQYF.

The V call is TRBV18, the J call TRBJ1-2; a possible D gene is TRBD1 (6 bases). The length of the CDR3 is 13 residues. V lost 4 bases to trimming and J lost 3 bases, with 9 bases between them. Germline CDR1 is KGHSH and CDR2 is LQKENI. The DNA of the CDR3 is TGTGCCAGCTCACAACAGGGCGACTATGGCTACACCTTC. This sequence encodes CASSQQGDYGYTF. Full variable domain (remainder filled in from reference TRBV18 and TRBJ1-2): NAGVMQNPRHLVRRRGQEARLRCSPMKGHSHVYWYRQLPEEGLKFMVYLQKENIIDESGMPKERFSAEFPKEGPSILRIQQVVRGDSAAYFCASSQQGDYGYTFGSGTRLTVV.

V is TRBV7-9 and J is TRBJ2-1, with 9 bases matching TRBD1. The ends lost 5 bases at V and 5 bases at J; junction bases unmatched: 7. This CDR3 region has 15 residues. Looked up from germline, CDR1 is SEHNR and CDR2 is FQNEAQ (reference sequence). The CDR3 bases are TGTGCCAGCAGCCCCGGGACAGGGATACACAATGAGCAGTTCTTC. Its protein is CASSPGTGIHNEQFF.

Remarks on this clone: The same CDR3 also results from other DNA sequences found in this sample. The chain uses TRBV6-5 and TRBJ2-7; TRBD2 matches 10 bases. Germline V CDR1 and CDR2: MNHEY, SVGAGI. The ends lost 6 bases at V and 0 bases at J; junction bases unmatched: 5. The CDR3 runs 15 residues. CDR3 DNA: TGTGCCAGCAGAGGAGCGGGAGGGCTCTCCTACGAGCAGTACTTC. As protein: CASRGAGGLSYEQYF.

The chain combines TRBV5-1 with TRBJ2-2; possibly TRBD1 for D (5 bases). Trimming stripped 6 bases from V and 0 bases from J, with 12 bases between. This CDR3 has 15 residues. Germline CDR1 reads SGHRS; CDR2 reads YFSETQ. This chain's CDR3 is CASTKTDANTGELFF. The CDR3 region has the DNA TGCGCCAGCACGAAGACAGACGCGAACACCGGGGAGCTGTTTTTT.

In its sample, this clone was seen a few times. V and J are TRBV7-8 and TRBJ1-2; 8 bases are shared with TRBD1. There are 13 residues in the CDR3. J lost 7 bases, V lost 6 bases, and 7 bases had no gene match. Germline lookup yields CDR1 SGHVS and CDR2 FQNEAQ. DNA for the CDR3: TGTGCCAGCAGGGGCAGGGGGCGATTTGGCTACACCTTC. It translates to CASRGRGRFGYTF.

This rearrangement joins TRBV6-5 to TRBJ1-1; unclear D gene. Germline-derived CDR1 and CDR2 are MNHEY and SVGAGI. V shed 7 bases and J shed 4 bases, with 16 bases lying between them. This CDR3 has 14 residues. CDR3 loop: CASILHGMGTEAFF. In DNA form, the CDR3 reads TGTGCCAGCATTCTTCACGGGATGGGCACTGAAGCTTTCTTT.

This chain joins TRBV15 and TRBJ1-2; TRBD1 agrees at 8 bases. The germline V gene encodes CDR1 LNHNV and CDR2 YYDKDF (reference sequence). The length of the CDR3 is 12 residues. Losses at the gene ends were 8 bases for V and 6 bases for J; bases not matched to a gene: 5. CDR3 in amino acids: CATWTGLDGYTF. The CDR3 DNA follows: TGTGCCACCTGGACAGGGCTGGATGGCTACACCTTC.

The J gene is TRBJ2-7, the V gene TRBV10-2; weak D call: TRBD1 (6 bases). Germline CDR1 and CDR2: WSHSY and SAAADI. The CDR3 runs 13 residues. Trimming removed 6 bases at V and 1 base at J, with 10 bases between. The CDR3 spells CASSAGASYEQYF. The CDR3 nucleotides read TGCGCCAGCAGCGCAGGGGCTTCCTACGAGCAGTACTTC.

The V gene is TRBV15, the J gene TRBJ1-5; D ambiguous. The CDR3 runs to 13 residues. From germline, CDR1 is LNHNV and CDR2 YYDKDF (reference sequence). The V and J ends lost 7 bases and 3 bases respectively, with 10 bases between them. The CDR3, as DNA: TGTGCCACCAAAGGGAGTATCAATCAGCCCCAGCATTTT. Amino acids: CATKGSINQPQHF.

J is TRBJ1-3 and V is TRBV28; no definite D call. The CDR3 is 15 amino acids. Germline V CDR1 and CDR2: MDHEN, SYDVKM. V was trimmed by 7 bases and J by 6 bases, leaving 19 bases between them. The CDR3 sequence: CASTRGGPGENTIYF. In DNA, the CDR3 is TGTGCCAGCACTCGAGGAGGACCCGGAGAAAACACCATATATTTT.

The CDR3 DNA sequence: TGCAGTGCTAGTAGTGGGGCCCGGCGGAGTGCTTTCTTT. This sequence encodes CSASSGARRSAFF. This chain joins TRBV20-1 and TRBJ1-1; weak D call: TRBD1 (5 bases). The germline gives CDR1 DFQATT, CDR2 SNEGSKA (reference sequence). V lost 3 bases and J lost 11, with 19 bases in between. The CDR3 totals 13 residues.

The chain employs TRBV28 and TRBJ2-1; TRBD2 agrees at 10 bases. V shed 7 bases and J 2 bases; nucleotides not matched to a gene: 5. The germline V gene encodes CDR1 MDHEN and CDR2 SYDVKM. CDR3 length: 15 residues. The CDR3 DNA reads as TGTGCCAGCATCCAAGCGGGAGGGCCCTACAATGAGCAGTTCTTC. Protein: CASIQAGGPYNEQFF.

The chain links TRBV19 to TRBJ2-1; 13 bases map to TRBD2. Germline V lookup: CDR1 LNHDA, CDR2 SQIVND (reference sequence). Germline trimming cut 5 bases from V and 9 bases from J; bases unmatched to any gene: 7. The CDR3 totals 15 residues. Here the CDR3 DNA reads TGTGCCAGTAGTCCCGGACTAGCGGGAGTGGTTGAGCAGTTCTTC. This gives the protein CASSPGLAGVVEQFF. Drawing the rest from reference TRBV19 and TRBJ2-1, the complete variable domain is DGGITQSPKYLFRKEGQNVTLSCEQNLNHDAMYWYRQDPGQGLRLIYYSQIVNDFQKGDIAEGYSVSREKKESFPLTVTSAQKNPTAFYLCASSPGLAGVVEQFFGPGTRLTVL.

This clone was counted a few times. The CDR3 spells CASSLVIGEKLFF. CDR3 nucleotides: TGTGCCAGCAGCTTGGTTATCGGTGAAAAACTGTTTTTT. The V and J genes are TRBV5-5 and TRBJ1-4; D remains ambiguous. CDR3 length equals 13 residues. CDR1 is SGHKS and CDR2 is YYEKEE in the germline V gene (reference sequence). Trimming removed 0 bases from V and 7 bases from J, with 7 bases in between.

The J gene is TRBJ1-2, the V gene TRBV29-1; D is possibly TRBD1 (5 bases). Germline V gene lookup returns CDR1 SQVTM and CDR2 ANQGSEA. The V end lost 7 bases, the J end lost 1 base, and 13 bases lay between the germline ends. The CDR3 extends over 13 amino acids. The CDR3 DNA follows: TGCAGCGGGGCTGTGGGGGGTAACTATGGCTACACCTTC. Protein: CSGAVGGNYGYTF.

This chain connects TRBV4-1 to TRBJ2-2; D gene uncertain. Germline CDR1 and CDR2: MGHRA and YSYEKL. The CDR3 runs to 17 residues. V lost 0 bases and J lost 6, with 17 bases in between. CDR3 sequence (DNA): TGCGCCAGCAGCCAAGATACGGTTATTTTCGCACCCGGGGAGCTGTTTTTT. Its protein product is CASSQDTVIFAPGELFF.

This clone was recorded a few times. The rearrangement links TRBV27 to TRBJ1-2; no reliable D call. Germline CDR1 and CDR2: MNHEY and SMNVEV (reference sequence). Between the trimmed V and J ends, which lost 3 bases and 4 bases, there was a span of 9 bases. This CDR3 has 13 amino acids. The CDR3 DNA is TGTGCCAGCAGTTTGCTCCTAGGCTATGGCTACACCTTC. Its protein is CASSLLLGYGYTF.

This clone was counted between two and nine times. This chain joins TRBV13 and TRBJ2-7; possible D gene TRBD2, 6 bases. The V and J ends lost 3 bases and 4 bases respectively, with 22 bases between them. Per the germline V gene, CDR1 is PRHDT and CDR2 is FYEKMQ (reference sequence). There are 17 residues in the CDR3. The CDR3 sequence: CASSLRLDLSVRYEQYF. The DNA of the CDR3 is TGTGCCAGCAGCTTGAGACTAGACTTATCGGTTCGGTACGAGCAGTACTTC.

CDR3 bases: TGTGCCAGCAGCTTAGTGAGGAGAGGGGAGCTGTTTTTT. As protein: CASSLVRRGELFF. The V gene is TRBV5-6, the J gene TRBJ2-2; D gene ambiguous. This CDR3 is built from 13 residues. CDR1 is SGHDT and CDR2 is YYEEEE in the germline V gene. Trimming stripped 2 bases from V and 8 bases from J, with 10 bases between.

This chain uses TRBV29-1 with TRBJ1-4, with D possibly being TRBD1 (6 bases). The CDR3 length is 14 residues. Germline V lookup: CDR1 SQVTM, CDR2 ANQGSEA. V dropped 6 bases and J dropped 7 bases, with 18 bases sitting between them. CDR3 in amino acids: CSVPAQGRAEKLFF. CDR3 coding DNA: TGCAGCGTACCAGCCCAGGGGCGGGCTGAAAAACTGTTTTTT.

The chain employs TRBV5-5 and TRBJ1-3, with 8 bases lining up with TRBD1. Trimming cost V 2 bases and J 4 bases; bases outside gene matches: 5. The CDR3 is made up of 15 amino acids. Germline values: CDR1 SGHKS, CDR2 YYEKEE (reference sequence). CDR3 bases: TGTGCCAGCAGCTTCAACCGGGACAGGGGAAACACCATATATTTT. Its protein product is CASSFNRDRGNTIYF.

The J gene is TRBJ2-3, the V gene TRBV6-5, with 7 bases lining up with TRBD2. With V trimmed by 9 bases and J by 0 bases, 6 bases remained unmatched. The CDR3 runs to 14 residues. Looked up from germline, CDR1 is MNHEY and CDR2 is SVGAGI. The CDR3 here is CASGRRGSTDTQYF. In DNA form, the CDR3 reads TGTGCCAGTGGCCGGCGGGGGAGCACAGATACGCAGTATTTT.

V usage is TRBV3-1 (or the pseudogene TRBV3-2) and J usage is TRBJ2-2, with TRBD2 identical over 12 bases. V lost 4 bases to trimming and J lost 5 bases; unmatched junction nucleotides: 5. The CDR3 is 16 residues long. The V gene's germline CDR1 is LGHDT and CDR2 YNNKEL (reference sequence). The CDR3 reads CASSPRLAGVTGELFF. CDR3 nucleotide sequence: TGTGCCAGCAGCCCTCGACTAGCGGGGGTTACCGGGGAGCTGTTTTTT.

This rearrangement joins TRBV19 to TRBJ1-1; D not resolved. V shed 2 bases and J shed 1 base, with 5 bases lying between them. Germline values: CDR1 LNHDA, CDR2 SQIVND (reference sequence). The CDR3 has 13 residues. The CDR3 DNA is TGTGCCAGTAGTATATGGCAGAACACTGAAGCTTTCTTT. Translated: CASSIWQNTEAFF.

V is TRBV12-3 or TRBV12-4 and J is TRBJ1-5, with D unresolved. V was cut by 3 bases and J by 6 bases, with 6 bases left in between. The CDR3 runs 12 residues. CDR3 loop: CASSFSFQPQHF. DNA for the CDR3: TGTGCCAGCAGTTTTTCCTTTCAGCCCCAGCATTTT.

The CDR3 coding sequence is TGTGCCAGCAGCTTACGGACAGGGGGTAACACCGGGGAGCTGTTTTTT. It translates to CASSLRTGGNTGELFF. This sequence joins TRBV11-2 and TRBJ2-2; TRBD1 matches 10 bases. J was trimmed by 2 bases and V by 2 bases; bases with no gene match: 2. The CDR3 is made up of 16 amino acids. Germline V gives CDR1 SGHAT, CDR2 FQNNGV.

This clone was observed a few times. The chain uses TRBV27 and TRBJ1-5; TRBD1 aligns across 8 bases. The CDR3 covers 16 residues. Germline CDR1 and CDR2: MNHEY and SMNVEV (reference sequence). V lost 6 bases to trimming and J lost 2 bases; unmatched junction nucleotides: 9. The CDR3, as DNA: TGTGCCAGCAGCCGAACCGGACAGGGCCGCAATCAGCCCCAGCATTTT. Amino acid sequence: CASSRTGQGRNQPQHF.

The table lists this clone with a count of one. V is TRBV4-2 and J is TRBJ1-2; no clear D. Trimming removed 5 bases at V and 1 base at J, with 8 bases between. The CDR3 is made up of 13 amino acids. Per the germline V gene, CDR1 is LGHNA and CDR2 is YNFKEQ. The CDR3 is CASSYTSNYGYTF. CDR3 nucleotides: TGTGCCAGCAGCTACACAAGTAACTATGGCTACACCTTC.